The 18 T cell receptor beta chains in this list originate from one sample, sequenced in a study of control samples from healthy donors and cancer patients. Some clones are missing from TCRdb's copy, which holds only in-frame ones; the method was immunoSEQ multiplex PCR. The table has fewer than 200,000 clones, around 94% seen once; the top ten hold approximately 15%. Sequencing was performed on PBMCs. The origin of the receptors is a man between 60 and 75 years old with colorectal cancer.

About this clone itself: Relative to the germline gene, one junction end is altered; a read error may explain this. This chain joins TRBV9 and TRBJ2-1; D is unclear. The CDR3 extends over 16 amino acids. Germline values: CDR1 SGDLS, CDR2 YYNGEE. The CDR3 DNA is TGTGCCAGCAACGTAGATGAGACTCTCTCCTACAATGAGCAGTTCTTC. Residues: CASNVDETLSYNEQFF.

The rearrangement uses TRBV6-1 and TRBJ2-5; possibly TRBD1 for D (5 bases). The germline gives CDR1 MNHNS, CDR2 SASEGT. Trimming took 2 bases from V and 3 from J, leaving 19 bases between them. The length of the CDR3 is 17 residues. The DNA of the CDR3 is TGTGCCAGCAGTGAAAGGGCAGGGTGGGTTTCCGAAGAGACCCAGTACTTC. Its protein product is CASSERAGWVSEETQYF.

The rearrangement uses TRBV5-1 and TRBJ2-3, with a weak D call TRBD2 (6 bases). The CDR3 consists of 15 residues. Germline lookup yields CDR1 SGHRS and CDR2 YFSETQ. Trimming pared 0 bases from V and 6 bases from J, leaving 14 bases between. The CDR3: CASSLEGLAGDTQYF. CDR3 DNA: TGCGCCAGCAGCTTGGAAGGACTCGCGGGGGATACGCAGTATTTT.

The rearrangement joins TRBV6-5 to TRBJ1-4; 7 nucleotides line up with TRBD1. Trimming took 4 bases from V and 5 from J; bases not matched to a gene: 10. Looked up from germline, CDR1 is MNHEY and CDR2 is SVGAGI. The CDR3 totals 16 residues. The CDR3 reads CASSSLDRDGNEKLFF. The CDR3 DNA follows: TGTGCCAGCAGTTCACTAGACAGGGATGGAAATGAAAAACTGTTTTTT.

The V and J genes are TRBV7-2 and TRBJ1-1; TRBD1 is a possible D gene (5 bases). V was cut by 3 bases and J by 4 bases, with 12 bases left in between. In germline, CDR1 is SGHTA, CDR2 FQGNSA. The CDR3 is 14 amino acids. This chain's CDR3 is CASSFGHGGTEAFF. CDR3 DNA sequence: TGTGCCAGCAGCTTTGGACACGGGGGCACTGAAGCTTTCTTT.

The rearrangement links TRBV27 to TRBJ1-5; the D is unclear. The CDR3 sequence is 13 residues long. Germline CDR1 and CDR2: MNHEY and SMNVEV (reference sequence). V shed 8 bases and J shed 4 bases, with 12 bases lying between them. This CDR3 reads CASRGQVNQPQHF. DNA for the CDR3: TGTGCCAGCCGCGGGCAGGTGAATCAGCCCCAGCATTTT.

The CDR3 is CAISARDRASGNTIYF. In DNA, the CDR3 is TGTGCCATCAGCGCAAGGGACAGGGCAAGTGGAAACACCATATATTTT. The chain links TRBV10-3 to TRBJ1-3, with 9 bases matching TRBD1. Germline V gene sequence: CDR1 ENHRY, CDR2 SYGVKD. Germline trimming cut 6 bases from V and 3 bases from J; bases unmatched to any gene: 9. The length of the CDR3 is 16 residues.

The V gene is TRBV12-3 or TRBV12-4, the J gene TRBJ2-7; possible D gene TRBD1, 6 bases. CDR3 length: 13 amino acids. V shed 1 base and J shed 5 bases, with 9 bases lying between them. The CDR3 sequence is CASSLGQGNEQYF. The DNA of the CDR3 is TGTGCCAGCAGTTTAGGTCAGGGGAACGAGCAGTACTTC.

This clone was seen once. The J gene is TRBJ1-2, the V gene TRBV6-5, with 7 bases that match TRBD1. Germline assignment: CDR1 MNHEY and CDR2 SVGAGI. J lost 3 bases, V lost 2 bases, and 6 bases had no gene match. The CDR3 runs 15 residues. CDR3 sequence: CASSYLTGADYGYTF. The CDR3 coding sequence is TGTGCCAGCAGTTACCTTACAGGGGCGGACTATGGCTACACCTTC.

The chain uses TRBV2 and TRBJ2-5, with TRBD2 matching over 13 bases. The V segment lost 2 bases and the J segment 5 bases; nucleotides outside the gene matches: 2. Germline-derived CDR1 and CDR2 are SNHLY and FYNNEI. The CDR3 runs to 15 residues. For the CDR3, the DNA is TGTGCCAGCAGTGAAACTAGCGGGGGGGAGGAGACCCAGTACTTC. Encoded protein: CASSETSGGEETQYF.

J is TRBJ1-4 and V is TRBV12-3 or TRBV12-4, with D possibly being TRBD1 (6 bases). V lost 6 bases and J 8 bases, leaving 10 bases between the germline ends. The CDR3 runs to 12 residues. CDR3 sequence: CASRQGPEKLFF. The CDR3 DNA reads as TGTGCCAGCAGACAGGGCCCAGAAAAACTGTTTTTT.

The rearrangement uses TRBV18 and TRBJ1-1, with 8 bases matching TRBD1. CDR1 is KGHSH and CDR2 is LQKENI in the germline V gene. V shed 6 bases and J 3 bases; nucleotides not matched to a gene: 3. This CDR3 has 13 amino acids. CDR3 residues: CASSQGADTEAFF. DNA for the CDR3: TGTGCCAGCTCCCAGGGGGCCGACACTGAAGCTTTCTTT. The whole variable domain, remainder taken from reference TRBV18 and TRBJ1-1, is NAGVMQNPRHLVRRRGQEARLRCSPMKGHSHVYWYRQLPEEGLKFMVYLQKENIIDESGMPKERFSAEFPKEGPSILRIQQVVRGDSAAYFCASSQGADTEAFFGQGTRLTVV.

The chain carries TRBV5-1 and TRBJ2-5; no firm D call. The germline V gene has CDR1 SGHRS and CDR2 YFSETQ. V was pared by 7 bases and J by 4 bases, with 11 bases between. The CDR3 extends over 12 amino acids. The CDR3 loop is CASSPVGETQYF. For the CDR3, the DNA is TGCGCCAGCTCCCCGGTGGGAGAGACCCAGTACTTC.

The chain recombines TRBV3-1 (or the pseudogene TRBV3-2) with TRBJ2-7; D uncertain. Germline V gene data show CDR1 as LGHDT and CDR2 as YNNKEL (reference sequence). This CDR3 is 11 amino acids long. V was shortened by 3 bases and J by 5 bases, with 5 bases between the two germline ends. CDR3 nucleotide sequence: TGTGCCAGCAGCCAGGGGAACGAGCAGTACTTC. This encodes CASSQGNEQYF.

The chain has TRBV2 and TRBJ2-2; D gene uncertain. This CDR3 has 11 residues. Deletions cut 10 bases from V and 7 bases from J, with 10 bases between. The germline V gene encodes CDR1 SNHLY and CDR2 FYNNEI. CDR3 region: CATGRFGELFF. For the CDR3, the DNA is TGTGCCACCGGCCGGTTCGGGGAGCTGTTTTTT. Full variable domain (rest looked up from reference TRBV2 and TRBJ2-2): EPEVTQTPSHQVTQMGQEVILRCVPISNHLYFYWYRQILGQKVEFLVSFYNNEISEKSEIFDDQFSVERPDGSNFTLKIRSTKLEDSAMYFCATGRFGELFFGEGSRLTVL.

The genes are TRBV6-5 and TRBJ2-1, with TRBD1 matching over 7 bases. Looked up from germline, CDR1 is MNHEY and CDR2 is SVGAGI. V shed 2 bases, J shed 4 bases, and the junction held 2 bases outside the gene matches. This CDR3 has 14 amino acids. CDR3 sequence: CASSYDRDYNEQFF. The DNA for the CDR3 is TGTGCCAGCAGTTACGACAGGGATTACAATGAGCAGTTCTTC.

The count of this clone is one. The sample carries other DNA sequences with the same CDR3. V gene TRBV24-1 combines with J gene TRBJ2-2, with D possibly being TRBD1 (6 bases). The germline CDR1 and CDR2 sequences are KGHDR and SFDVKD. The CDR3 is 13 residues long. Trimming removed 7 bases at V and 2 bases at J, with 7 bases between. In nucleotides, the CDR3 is TGTGCCACCAGGGACAGCAACACCGGGGAGCTGTTTTTT. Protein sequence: CATRDSNTGELFF.

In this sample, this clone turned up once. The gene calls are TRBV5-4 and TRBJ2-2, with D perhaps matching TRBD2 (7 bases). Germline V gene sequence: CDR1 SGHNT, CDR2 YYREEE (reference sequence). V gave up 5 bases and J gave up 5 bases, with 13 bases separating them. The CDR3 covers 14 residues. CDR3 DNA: TGTGCCAGCAGAGGAGGGGGGGCGACCGGGGAGCTGTTTTTT. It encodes CASRGGGATGELFF.